This T cell receptor (beta chain) stems from a study of shared clonotypes between healthy human individuals. General observations from the study: What naive subsets generally showed was a larger estimated richness than memory subsets showed.

Turning to this clone: Its antigen is as yet unknown.

Trimming took 5 bases from V and 4 from J, leaving 9 bases between them. This CDR3 is built from 13 residues. Germline V gives CDR1 WNHNN, CDR2 SYGVQD (reference sequence). Cells designated naive CD8 were CD45RO-negative and were positively selected for CCR7, with terminally differentiated effector memory CD45RA+ cells excluded. The protocol was immunoSEQ multiplex PCR, while the TCRdb copy is restricted to in-frame clones and leaves out a portion. The sample has about 2.1 million clones, about 92% seen once; the top ten hold approximately 1.7%. This TCR was sampled from a man younger than 35 in good health. Some clones in this sample may be carry-over from other donors' samples. The genes are TRBV10-1 and TRBJ2-1; no definite D call. Sequences were obtained from naive CD8+ T cells from PBMCs. The CDR3 loop is CASSPKGYNEQFF. The CDR3 DNA is TGCGCCAGCAGTCCCAAAGGTTACAATGAGCAGTTCTTC.